This TCR beta chain came from a study of shared clonotypes between healthy human individuals. The V and J ends lost 5 bases and 3 bases respectively, with 2 bases between them. In germline, CDR1 is MRHNA, CDR2 SNTAGT. The CDR3 has 11 residues. Per the original data handling: ImmunoSEQ yielded junction-only sequences lacking quality scores, so filtering differed. Repertoires were generated with immunoSEQ multiplex PCR, while TCRdb's copy carries only in-frame clones and drops some. V and J calls and clone size are copied from that table; D and trimming were computed from the DNA. The table records around 500,000 clones, 75% to 85% of them present only once.

Sequencing was carried out using PBMCs. The V call is TRBV6-4, the J call TRBJ1-3, with D unresolved. The sequence came from a woman aged 40 to 50 in good health. Some clones in this sample may be carry-over from other donors' samples. In DNA, the CDR3 is TGTGCCAGCAGTAATGGAAACACCATATATTTT. This sequence encodes CASSNGNTIYF.